The present entry profiles one T cell receptor beta chain with its context. Mismatch with germline at one junction end may stem from a read error. Three rounds of nested PCR, following a modified ARM-PCR protocol, produced the TCRbeta library. TCRdb reprocessed the multiplex PCR reads via MiXCR and lists one record per CDR3 protein. The data hold 100,000 to 120,000 distinct CDR3 sequences, with over 75% observed a single time. This sample's RNA came from whole unsorted tissue. This record belongs to a study of tumor and adjacent non-tumor tissue in lung cancer. Germline CDR1 reads WSHSY; CDR2 reads SAAADI. This CDR3 contains 14 residues.

The sequence came from a man in his sixties or seventies with non-small cell lung cancer. The chain joins TRBV10-2 to TRBJ2-7, with D perhaps matching TRBD1 or TRBD2 (6 bases each). Sequencing input: lung tumor tissue. The CDR3 DNA sequence: TGCGCCAGCAGGCAGGCCGGGACTCGGGACAAGCAATACTTC. This sequence encodes CASRQAGTRDKQYF.